This T cell receptor (beta chain) is from a study of identifying expanded T cells in peripheral blood. This CDR3 region has 16 residues. V lost 4 bases and J lost 0, with 13 bases in between. Germline CDR1 KGHSH, CDR2 LQKENI. General observations from the study: Over about two and four weeks, about 15 and 19 clones changed, versus around 1.3 between replicates. Across healthy donors, higher total template counts meant significantly greater approximately 2-week count variance.

Some clones are missing from TCRdb's copy, which holds only in-frame ones; the method was immunoSEQ multiplex PCR. This sample has some 100,000 clones, with 80% to 90% found just once. A note on this clone: Its antigen is unidentified.

During the collection period, no donor immune events like infections were recorded. The TCR was taken from a person aged 18 to 69 in good health. The chain has TRBV18 and TRBJ2-4; D is ambiguous. Sample: blood. The DNA of the CDR3 is TGTGCCAGCTCACTGAACGGTCCTCTAGCCAAAAACATTCAGTACTTC. It translates to CASSLNGPLAKNIQYF.